Given below is one T cell receptor (beta chain) in context. Its antigen is still unknown. The data were taken from a study of blood T cells in healthy people across ages. Study-level results: Across the age range, TCR beta diversity per million T cells fell in a roughly linear way. The long-lived group displayed more naive CD4+ cells, plus higher diversity, than the aged donors did. With naive T cell percentage, TCR beta diversity showed a strong correlation.

No fewer than 5.5 micrograms of total RNA were isolated from every sample. A J-beta primer mix and a sample-barcoded 5' primer were used in a second PCR of about 7 to 12 cycles. TCRdb processed the 5' RACE reads anew with MiXCR; each CDR3 protein has one entry. The sample lists about 1,000,000 distinct CDR3 sequences; under 55% were seen once. The CDR3 has 16 residues. The germline gives CDR1 MNHEY, CDR2 SMNVEV (reference sequence). V was cut by 2 bases and J by 2 bases, with 14 bases left in between. This rearrangement joins TRBV27 to TRBJ2-3, with D maybe TRBD1 (6 bases). The sample was blood. The TCR originated in a woman in her sixties in good health. Written as DNA, the CDR3 is TGTGCCAGCAGTTTAAGTTGGACAGACCCCACAGATACGCAGTATTTT. It yields the protein CASSLSWTDPTDTQYF.